Following are 2 T cell receptor beta chains from one sample sequenced in a study of vaccination effects on CD4 cells after COVID-19 (dated 2022 in TCRdb). Antigens of these TCRs are unknown. To identify antigen-specific CD4+ T cell clonotypes by their expansion, the ViraFEST assay first stimulated PBMC with viral peptide pools and then applied TCR sequencing. After roughly 11 days of culture, CD4+ T cells were isolated with the EasySep CD4+ T cell isolation kit. Each participant received two doses of an mRNA SARS-CoV-2 vaccine, either BNT162b2 or mRNA-1273. The library came from the immunoSEQ multiplex PCR assay. TCRdb carries this immuneACCESS record with in-frame sequences only. Its versions omit some clonotypes, under half of them owing to an unresolved V gene in the studies checked, with the rest unexplained. Present in this sample are tens of thousands of clones, 55% to 85% of which were seen just once. The ten largest clones represent over 0.95% of the sample.

The specimen was CD4+ T cells from PBMCs cultured with HCoV-229E spike peptides, collected after COVID-19 vaccination. The sample's cell subset or site label, decoded: HCoV-229E spike overlapping peptide pool stimulation. The receptors derive from a human donor who received a COVID-19 vaccine.

The genes are TRBV25-1 and TRBJ1-3; maybe TRBD1 (5 bases). The V gene lost 8 bases and the J gene lost 2 bases, with 16 bases spanning the gap. The CDR3 sequence is 15 residues long. CDR1 MGHDK and CDR2 SYGVNS come from the germline V gene. Here the CDR3 DNA reads TGTGCCAGCGCCGGTCTCAGGGACCCTGGAAACACCATATATTTT. Translation: CASAGLRDPGNTIYF.

The V and J genes are TRBV5-1 and TRBJ1-2; the match to TRBD1 covers 7 bases. The CDR3 is 14 amino acids. The junction had 2 bases not matched to a gene; V was cut back by 3 bases and J by 0 bases. The germline V gene encodes CDR1 SGHRS and CDR2 YFSETQ. CDR3 region: CASSWTGTNYGYTF. The CDR3 DNA follows: TGCGCCAGCAGCTGGACAGGTACTAACTATGGCTACACCTTC.